These T cell receptor beta chains were read from a single sample in a study of control samples from healthy donors and cancer patients. Only in-frame clones appear in the TCRdb table, and some are missing; sequencing was by immunoSEQ multiplex PCR. The top ten clones hold roughly 15% of a sample with 250,000 to 300,000 clones, about 80% of them seen once. Sequenced: PBMCs. These receptor sequences come from a woman aged 60-70 years with lung cancer. Both conserved end residues are trimmed from each CDR3. The order of the fields is J gene, V gene, CDR3 protein.

TRBJ1-2 TRBV19 ASSRISGTYYGYT
TRBJ1-1 TRBV12-3/TRBV12-4 ASIPGVNTEAF
TRBJ2-3 TRBV20-1 SVSRAGVDTQY
TRBJ2-1 TRBV6-5 ASSYDSRYNEQF
TRBJ2-5 TRBV4-1 ASSHSGGNGGETQY
TRBJ2-7 TRBV5-1 ASSWGTGYEQY
TRBJ1-5 TRBV20-1 SASSSVRRNQPQH
TRBJ2-7 TRBV2 ASSDRTKVGEQY
TRBJ2-1 TRBV9 ASSVQMEGSEQF
TRBJ2-7 TRBV5-6 ASSLGLLTYEQY
TRBJ2-2 TRBV7-9 ASSRGSTGELF
TRBJ1-1 TRBV29-1 SVGQVLNTEAF
TRBJ2-5 TRBV6-5 ASSSYRGGTQY
TRBJ2-2 TRBV5-1 ASHAGTGVGTGELF
TRBJ1-4 TRBV18 ASSPRDSDNEKLF
TRBJ2-2 TRBV19 ASSIFGRGRVGELF
TRBJ2-3 TRBV5-1 ASSTMPTDTQY
TRBJ1-1 TRBV5-1 ASSLVTGDTEAF
TRBJ2-1 TRBV7-9 ASSGSPYYNEQF
TRBJ2-5 TRBV3-1/TRBV3-2 ASRRRGGGETQY
TRBJ1-6 TRBV7-2 ASSLAGGVNSPLH
TRBJ2-5 TRBV29-1 SVQGQGAGKETQY
TRBJ1-1 TRBV28 ASSSWPGMNTEAF
TRBJ2-3 TRBV6-2/TRBV6-3 ASSLGPDTQY
TRBJ1-5 TRBV27 ASSWTADQPQH
TRBJ2-7 TRBV3-1/TRBV3-2 ASRQEPSSYEQY
TRBJ2-7 TRBV12-3/TRBV12-4 ASSLGYRQY
TRBJ1-2 TRBV12-3/TRBV12-4 ASSLQGNYGYT
TRBJ1-2 TRBV18 ASSPGQGTGDYGYT
TRBJ2-1 TRBV7-3 ASSADRDNEQF
TRBJ2-2 TRBV6-6 ASSPRRDTGELF
TRBJ2-3 TRBV24-1 ATSGGDSTDTQY
TRBJ2-2 TRBV9 ASSGQTNTGELF
TRBJ2-1 TRBV2 ASSLSSYNEQF
TRBJ2-3 TRBV7-3 ASSSGQDPDTQY
TRBJ2-3 TRBV2 ASRENRGGEDTQY
TRBJ1-1 TRBV10-2 ASSGSEGRVTEAF
TRBJ2-7 TRBV14 ASSQTGGAH
TRBJ2-3 TRBV9 ASSVEGTGLDTQY
TRBJ1-1 TRBV5-4 ASSGITGMRNTEAF
TRBJ2-1 TRBV27 ASSFSGNNEQF
TRBJ1-1 TRBV14 ASSQDDQATDTEAF
TRBJ1-2 TRBV5-1 ASSLDGTAPGNYGYT
TRBJ2-1 TRBV24-1 ATSDRDRDKQQF
TRBJ2-7 TRBV5-4 ASSLEQGTGTSGGVNEQY